These 29 T cell receptor beta chains share one sample of origin, sequenced in a study of blood T cell repertoires in COVID-19. Repertoires were generated with immunoSEQ multiplex PCR, while TCRdb's copy carries only in-frame clones and drops some. The table lists approximately 260,000 clones, approximately 85% of them singletons, with about 7% in the top ten. Sequencing was carried out using PBMCs or T cells enriched from blood (not recorded which). The receptors derive from a woman in her forties or fifties who had been exposed to COVID-19.

V usage is TRBV12-3 or TRBV12-4 and J usage is TRBJ1-6; D not resolved. Trimming took off 5 bases at V and 6 bases at J, with 5 bases between the two ends. The CDR3 loop spans 12 amino acids. The CDR3 DNA sequence: TGTGCCAGCAGTCCTCCTAATTCACCCCTCCACTTT. This sequence encodes CASSPPNSPLHF.

This clone has a single count. The chain combines TRBV14 with TRBJ2-5; no clear D. The V gene lost 0 bases and the J gene lost 7 bases, with 9 bases spanning the gap. The CDR3 sequence is 13 residues long. From germline, CDR1 is SGHDN and CDR2 FVKESK. CDR3 coding DNA: TGTGCCAGCAGCCAAGATAGCTATAGGACCCAGTACTTC. Protein product: CASSQDSYRTQYF.

V is TRBV20-1 and J is TRBJ2-1; D remains ambiguous. Germline CDR1 DFQATT, CDR2 SNEGSKA (reference sequence). This CDR3 region has 16 residues. Trimming cost V 3 bases and J 0 bases, with 15 bases left between them. CDR3 in amino acids: CSASPLGSSSYNEQFF. The CDR3 region has the DNA TGCAGTGCTAGTCCGTTGGGCTCCAGCTCCTACAATGAGCAGTTCTTC.

This CDR3 reads CASSPTRAHGYTF. For the CDR3, the DNA is TGTGCCAGTAGTCCCACGAGGGCCCATGGCTACACCTTC. The V and J genes are TRBV19 and TRBJ1-2; D remains unclear. CDR1 is LNHDA, CDR2 SQIVND, per germline (reference sequence). The V end was cut by 5 bases, the J end by 6 bases, with 13 bases between. CDR3 length: 13 amino acids. Full variable domain (missing parts from reference TRBV19 and TRBJ1-2): DGGITQSPKYLFRKEGQNVTLSCEQNLNHDAMYWYRQDPGQGLRLIYYSQIVNDFQKGDIAEGYSVSREKKESFPLTVTSAQKNPTAFYLCASSPTRAHGYTFGSGTRLTVV.

The table lists this clone with a count of one. The chain is built from TRBV5-8 and TRBJ2-3, with 9 bases lining up with TRBD2. V lost 1 base and J lost 6; bases outside the gene matches: 6. Germline V gene lookup returns CDR1 SGHTS and CDR2 YDEGEE. The CDR3 contains 15 residues. For the CDR3, the DNA is TGTGCCAGCAGCTTGTTGGCGGGGGGGGCGGATACGCAGTATTTT. Translated: CASSLLAGGADTQYF.

The J gene is TRBJ2-1, the V gene TRBV11-3, with 13 bases lining up with TRBD2. V was pared by 2 bases and J by 7 bases, with 2 bases of the junction left unmatched. CDR3 length: 15 amino acids. Germline V CDR1 and CDR2: SGHNT, YENEEA. This chain's CDR3 is CASSLSTSGGNEQFF. CDR3 nucleotide sequence: TGTGCCAGCAGCTTATCGACTAGCGGGGGGAATGAGCAGTTCTTC.

This clone was picked up a small number of times. V is TRBV9 and J is TRBJ2-7, with TRBD2 identical over 12 bases. Unmatched junction bases numbered 2, after V lost 3 bases and J lost 4 bases. The germline V gene encodes CDR1 SGDLS and CDR2 YYNGEE. This CDR3 region has 14 residues. Here the CDR3 reads CASSATSGGYEQYF. CDR3 in DNA: TGTGCCAGCAGCGCGACTAGCGGGGGATACGAGCAGTACTTC.

Of note for this clone: The germline gene is not matched at one end of the junction; a read error may be the cause. V usage is TRBV2 and J usage is TRBJ1-6; D is perhaps TRBD1 (6 bases). Per the germline V gene, CDR1 is SNHLY and CDR2 is FYNNEI. This CDR3 has 15 residues. Here the CDR3 reads CASSEVQGSNSPLHF. Here the CDR3 DNA reads TGTGCCAGCAGCGAAGTTCAGGGGTCTAATTCACCCCTCCACTTT.

The DNA for the CDR3 is TGTGCCAGCAGCTTAGACAGTTCGGGTTACGAGCAGTACTTC. Amino acid sequence: CASSLDSSGYEQYF. This chain uses TRBV7-3 with TRBJ2-7, with D maybe TRBD1 (5 bases). This CDR3 spans 14 amino acids. CDR1 is SGHTA and CDR2 is FQGTGA in the germline V gene. The V gene lost 2 bases and the J gene lost 4 bases, with 12 bases spanning the gap.

This chain uses TRBV7-9 with TRBJ2-1; maybe TRBD1 (6 bases). Trimming shortened V by 5 bases and J by 1 base, and 15 bases separated the two germline ends. Per the germline V gene, CDR1 is SEHNR and CDR2 is FQNEAQ (reference sequence). The CDR3 sequence is 16 residues long. CDR3 nucleotide sequence: TGTGCCAGCAGCGAGCTCCCGGGACAATCCTACAATGAGCAGTTCTTC. Amino acid sequence: CASSELPGQSYNEQFF. Full variable domain (outside the CDR3, taken from reference TRBV7-9 and TRBJ2-1): DTGVSQNPRHKITKRGQNVTFRCDPISEHNRLYWYRQTLGQGPEFLTYFQNEAQLEKSRLLSDRFSAERPKGSFSTLEIQRTEQGDSAMYLCASSELPGQSYNEQFFGPGTRLTVL.

Turning to this clone: Other DNA sequences from this sample encode an identical CDR3 as well. The chain combines TRBV5-6 with TRBJ2-7, with 9 nucleotides matching TRBD2. The trim removed 0 bases at V and 3 bases at J, leaving 1 base unmatched. The length of the CDR3 is 14 residues. CDR1 is SGHDT and CDR2 is YYEEEE in the germline V gene. CDR3 DNA: TGTGCCAGCAGCTTGGGTAGCGGGGGCTACGAGCAGTACTTC. This translates into CASSLGSGGYEQYF.

The V gene is TRBV5-1, the J gene TRBJ2-3, with 15 bases aligning to TRBD2. Looked up from germline, CDR1 is SGHRS and CDR2 is YFSETQ. The CDR3 runs 17 residues. Trimming cost V 3 bases and J 6 bases; bases outside gene matches: 8. The CDR3 nucleotides are TGCGCCAGCAGCTACTGGGGACTAGCGGGGGGTTTGGATACGCAGTATTTT. Protein sequence: CASSYWGLAGGLDTQYF. Using reference TRBV5-1 and TRBJ2-3 for the parts outside the CDR3, the full variable domain is KAGVTQTPRYLIKTRGQQVTLSCSPISGHRSVSWYQQTPGQGLQFLFEYFSETQRNKGNFPGRFSGRQFSNSRSEMNVSTLELGDSALYLCASSYWGLAGGLDTQYFGPGTRLTVL.

The chain links TRBV19 to TRBJ2-5, with 7 bases matching TRBD1. The CDR3 covers 13 residues. The germline gives CDR1 LNHDA, CDR2 SQIVND (reference sequence). With V trimmed by 6 bases and J by 4 bases, 5 bases remained unmatched. The CDR3 loop is CASSGTVRETQYF. The CDR3 DNA is TGTGCCAGTAGCGGGACAGTTAGAGAGACCCAGTACTTC.

The chain uses TRBV19 and TRBJ2-7; TRBD1 matches at 9 bases. This CDR3 is built from 17 residues. The V gene end was trimmed by 1 base and the J gene end by 0 bases; junction bases not matched to a gene: 7. Looked up from germline, CDR1 is LNHDA and CDR2 is SQIVND (reference sequence). This CDR3 is CASSIGVWTGASYEQYF. The CDR3 nucleotides are TGTGCCAGTAGTATAGGGGTTTGGACAGGGGCCTCCTACGAGCAGTACTTC.

The V call is TRBV9, the J call TRBJ1-5; the match to TRBD1 covers 7 bases. This CDR3 contains 19 residues. Germline trimming cut 1 base from V and 0 bases from J; bases unmatched to any gene: 13. Germline V gives CDR1 SGDLS, CDR2 YYNGEE. In nucleotides, the CDR3 is TGTGCCAGCAGCGTACCTAGTGGGGGTCAGGGGGATAGCAATCAGCCCCAGCATTTT. Translated: CASSVPSGGQGDSNQPQHF.

V and J are TRBV4-1 and TRBJ1-1; 7 bases match TRBD1. Germline assignment: CDR1 MGHRA and CDR2 YSYEKL. The V segment lost 2 bases and the J segment 1 base; nucleotides outside the gene matches: 10. The CDR3 is 17 residues long. This CDR3 is CASSQLRGSNWNTEAFF. The CDR3 bases are TGCGCCAGCAGCCAACTCAGGGGGAGTAATTGGAACACTGAAGCTTTCTTT.

With regard to this clone: The same CDR3 is also encoded by other DNA sequences in this sample. J is TRBJ1-1 and V is TRBV3-1 (or the pseudogene TRBV3-2); possible D gene TRBD1, 5 bases. The V gene lost 3 bases and the J gene lost 4 bases, with 9 bases spanning the gap. The germline V gene encodes CDR1 LGHDT and CDR2 YNNKEL (reference sequence). This CDR3 comprises 13 residues. CDR3 DNA sequence: TGTGCCAGCAGCCAGGGGCGGGGCACTGAAGCTTTCTTT. This translates into CASSQGRGTEAFF.

This clone showed up just a few times. The chain couples TRBV7-2 to TRBJ2-3; TRBD2 aligns across 9 bases. V was pared by 5 bases and J by 2 bases, with 8 bases of the junction left unmatched. Germline CDR1 is SGHTA and CDR2 is FQGNSA. The CDR3 spans 16 residues. CDR3 protein: CASSSRRGGLTDTQYF. DNA for the CDR3: TGTGCCAGCAGCAGTAGGCGGGGGGGCCTCACAGATACGCAGTATTTT.

The chain uses TRBV2 and TRBJ2-7, with D perhaps matching TRBD2 (6 bases). Looked up from germline, CDR1 is SNHLY and CDR2 is FYNNEI. The CDR3 runs 14 residues. The V end was cut by 7 bases, the J end by 3 bases, with 16 bases between. The CDR3 is CASKNDGGSYEQYF. As DNA, the CDR3 is TGTGCCAGCAAAAACGACGGGGGAAGCTACGAGCAGTACTTC.

This clone was counted a single time. The rearrangement uses TRBV5-4 and TRBJ1-1; D is possibly TRBD1 (5 bases). V shed 4 bases and J shed 0 bases, with 10 bases lying between them. Looked up from germline, CDR1 is SGHNT and CDR2 is YYREEE (reference sequence). The CDR3 sequence is 14 residues long. The CDR3 DNA reads TGTGCCAGCAGCCGACAGACAGTGAACACTGAAGCTTTCTTT. This sequence encodes CASSRQTVNTEAFF.

Only one count was recorded for this clone. The V gene is TRBV7-2, the J gene TRBJ2-2, with a tentative D call TRBD1 (6 bases). This CDR3 is built from 16 residues. Germline CDR1 SGHTA, CDR2 FQGNSA. V was pared by 4 bases and J by 4 bases, with 16 bases between. In DNA form, the CDR3 reads TGTGCCAGCAGCTCACAGGGTTTTCAAGTCACCGGGGAGCTGTTTTTT. This sequence encodes CASSSQGFQVTGELFF.

The J gene is TRBJ1-1, the V gene TRBV30; tentative D call: TRBD1 (6 bases). V lost 0 bases to trimming and J lost 7 bases, with 30 bases between them. In germline, CDR1 is GTSNPN, CDR2 SVGIG (reference sequence). This CDR3 is built from 19 residues. CDR3 residues: CAWSVNRLGGGRRRLEAFF. The CDR3 DNA reads TGTGCCTGGAGTGTAAATCGGCTTGGGGGCGGCAGAAGGAGACTTGAAGCTTTCTTT.

The chain carries TRBV5-5 and TRBJ2-7, with D possibly being TRBD1 (6 bases). The CDR3 has 13 amino acids. Per germline, CDR1 SGHKS and CDR2 YYEKEE (reference sequence). Trimming took 3 bases from V and 5 from J, leaving 12 bases between them. The CDR3 region has the DNA TGTGCCAGCAGCTCGATACAGGGAAACGAGCAGTACTTC. It specifies CASSSIQGNEQYF.

The sample holds one count of this clone. CDR3 coding DNA: TGTGCCACCAGTGATGGGGGGAGCAATCAGCCCCAGCATTTT. Encoded protein: CATSDGGSNQPQHF. The J gene is TRBJ1-5, the V gene TRBV24-1; maybe TRBD1 (5 bases). V was trimmed by 3 bases and J by 1 base, leaving 6 bases between them. In germline, CDR1 is KGHDR, CDR2 SFDVKD. This CDR3 region has 14 residues.

V and J are TRBV3-1 (or the pseudogene TRBV3-2) and TRBJ1-6, with 8 bases identical to TRBD1. Germline lookup yields CDR1 LGHDT and CDR2 YNNKEL (reference sequence). Trimming removed 6 bases from V and 6 bases from J; junction bases left unmatched: 4. The CDR3 is 14 amino acids. The CDR3 protein is CASRPGQGNSPLHF. For the CDR3, the DNA is TGTGCCAGCAGACCCGGACAGGGTAATTCACCCCTCCACTTT.

The V call is TRBV7-2, the J call TRBJ2-2; TRBD2 aligns across 9 bases. The CDR3 contains 17 residues. Trimming cost V 4 bases and J 3 bases; bases outside gene matches: 9. The V gene's germline CDR1 is SGHTA and CDR2 FQGNSA. Written as DNA, the CDR3 is TGTGCCAGCAGCTCACGAGCGGGGGGCATAGACACCGGGGAGCTGTTTTTT. Protein: CASSSRAGGIDTGELFF.

The chain carries TRBV10-3 and TRBJ1-4; TRBD1 matches at 8 bases. Trimming cost V 6 bases and J 8 bases; bases outside gene matches: 5. Germline-derived CDR1 and CDR2 are ENHRY and SYGVKD. This CDR3 has 13 residues. CDR3 sequence: CAIRDRDMEKLFF. CDR3 in DNA: TGTGCCATCAGGGACAGGGACATGGAAAAACTGTTTTTT.

As regards this clone: The sample holds other DNA sequences that translate to the same CDR3. The V gene is TRBV12-3 or TRBV12-4, the J gene TRBJ2-1, with TRBD2 matching 7 bases. The CDR3 has 11 residues. With 5 bases clipped from V and 9 bases from J, the junction kept 1 base outside the gene matches. The CDR3 coding sequence is TGTGCCAGCAGTCCGGGAGGTGAGCAGTTCTTC. This encodes CASSPGGEQFF.

In its sample, this clone was seen a few times. V gene TRBV9 combines with J gene TRBJ2-1, with D possibly TRBD2 on 6 matching bases. This CDR3 is 14 amino acids long. CDR1 is SGDLS and CDR2 is YYNGEE in the germline V gene. The V end lost 4 bases, the J end lost 0 bases, and 8 bases lay between the germline ends. CDR3 bases: TGTGCCAGCAGCCTAGCGAGCTCCTACAATGAGCAGTTCTTC. Its protein product is CASSLASSYNEQFF.